This is a list of T cell receptor beta chains from one sample in a study of cytomegalovirus exposure and HLA in healthy donors. Method: immunoSEQ multiplex PCR; TCRdb's copy keeps in-frame clones and lacks some. This sample carries around 76,000 clones, with roughly 5% going to the ten biggest clones. The sequenced material came from PBMCs. These receptors originate from a man aged 40-49 years in good health and CMV-seronegative. CDR3s include the opening cysteine and the closing phenylalanine or tryptophan. Fields, in order: CDR3 protein, CDR3 DNA, clone size, J gene, D gene, V gene. The D gene is left open where the match is weak. Clone size is given for some rows only: seen once, a few or many times, or a class if the clone is expanded.

cdr3_aa: CASGRGRFQPQHF
cdr3_nt: TGTGCCAGTGGAAGGGGGCGATTTCAGCCCCAGCATTTT
clone_size: -
j_call: TRBJ1-5
d_call: TRBD1
v_call: TRBV6-5

cdr3_aa: CASSLHQVGTEAFF
cdr3_nt: TGTGCCAGCAGCTTACACCAGGTGGGCACTGAAGCTTTCTTT
clone_size: -
j_call: TRBJ1-1
d_call: -
v_call: TRBV7-8

cdr3_aa: CASRKGLAETYEQYF
cdr3_nt: TGTGCCAGCAGGAAAGGACTAGCTGAAACCTACGAGCAGTACTTC
clone_size: -
j_call: TRBJ2-7
d_call: TRBD2
v_call: TRBV5-5

cdr3_aa: CASSPQSGAGTEAFF
cdr3_nt: TGTGCCAGCTCACCACAGTCAGGGGCAGGCACTGAAGCTTTCTTT
clone_size: -
j_call: TRBJ1-1
d_call: -
v_call: TRBV18

cdr3_aa: CSVVRSSGGGFGNEQYF
cdr3_nt: TGCAGCGTTGTGCGTTCTAGCGGGGGGGGCTTCGGCAACGAGCAGTACTTC
clone_size: -
j_call: TRBJ2-7
d_call: TRBD2
v_call: TRBV29-1

cdr3_aa: CASSPTSGADTQYF
cdr3_nt: TGTGCCAGCAGCCCGACTAGCGGGGCAGATACGCAGTATTTT
clone_size: medium-sized
j_call: TRBJ2-3
d_call: TRBD2
v_call: TRBV27

cdr3_aa: CAWSRGLGEETQYF
cdr3_nt: TGTGCCTGGAGCAGGGGGCTAGGGGAAGAGACCCAGTACTTC
clone_size: -
j_call: TRBJ2-5
d_call: TRBD1
v_call: TRBV30

cdr3_aa: CASSSDRGQGQPQHF
cdr3_nt: TGTGCCAGCAGTTCGGACAGGGGGCAGGGTCAGCCCCAGCATTTT
clone_size: -
j_call: TRBJ1-5
d_call: TRBD1
v_call: TRBV6-5

cdr3_aa: CASSLVGGLYEDTQYF
cdr3_nt: TGTGCCAGCAGCTTAGTAGGGGGTCTTTACGAAGATACGCAGTATTTT
clone_size: -
j_call: TRBJ2-3
d_call: -
v_call: TRBV7-2

cdr3_aa: CAISAGLRYEQYF
cdr3_nt: TGTGCCATCAGTGCGGGACTCCGCTACGAGCAGTACTTC
clone_size: -
j_call: TRBJ2-7
d_call: -
v_call: TRBV10-3